This T cell receptor (beta chain) is drawn from a study of blood T cell repertoires in COVID-19. Here immunoSEQ multiplex PCR was the method, and the copy in TCRdb shows in-frame clones only, minus some. The top ten clones hold about 2.3% of a sample with around 160,000 clones, more than 70% of them seen once. Unmatched junction bases numbered 14, after V lost 9 bases and J lost 0 bases. There are 16 residues in the CDR3. The germline V gene has CDR1 SGHNT and CDR2 YYREEE (reference sequence). The chain recombines TRBV5-4 with TRBJ1-2; 7 bases are a match to TRBD1. Sequences were obtained from peripheral blood. The clonotype originates from a human donor in a cohort sampled during active COVID-19. CDR3 sequence: CATYEGAPTTNYGYTF. The CDR3 coding sequence is TGTGCCACTTACGAGGGGGCACCGACTACTAACTATGGCTACACCTTC. Full variable domain (rest looked up from reference TRBV5-4 and TRBJ1-2): ETGVTQSPTHLIKTRGQQVTLRCSSQSGHNTVSWYQQALGQGPQFIFQYYREEENGRGNFPPRFSGLQFPNYSSELNVNALELDDSALYLCATYEGAPTTNYGYTFGSGTRLTVV.